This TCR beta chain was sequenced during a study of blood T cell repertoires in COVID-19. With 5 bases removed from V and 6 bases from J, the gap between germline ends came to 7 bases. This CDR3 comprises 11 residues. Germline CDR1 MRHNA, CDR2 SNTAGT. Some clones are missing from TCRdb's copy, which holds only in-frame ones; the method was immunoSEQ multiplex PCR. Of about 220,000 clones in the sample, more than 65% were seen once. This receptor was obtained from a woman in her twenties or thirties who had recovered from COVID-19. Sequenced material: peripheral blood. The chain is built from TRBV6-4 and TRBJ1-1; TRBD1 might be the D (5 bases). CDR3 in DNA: TGTGCCAGCAGTCAGGGCTCTGAAGCTTTCTTT. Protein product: CASSQGSEAFF.